A selection of T cell receptor beta chains follows, all from one sample in a study of OX40 agonist ivuxolimab in advanced cancers. Assay: immunoSEQ multiplex PCR; the TCRdb copy retains only in-frame clones and omits some. There are some 99,000 clones in the sample; roughly 95% occur only once, and around 0.17% lies in the top ten. The sample in question was CD4+ or CD8+ T cells sorted from blood, obtained in a trial of the OX40 agonist ivuxolimab. Receptors were obtained from an adult with an advanced solid tumor such as melanoma, head and neck, liver or kidney cancer. CDR3s include the opening cysteine and the closing phenylalanine or tryptophan. The order of the fields is D gene, J gene, V gene, clone size, CDR3 DNA, CDR3 protein. A D gene is named only where the DNA matches it firmly. Clone size, where shown, is once, few, many, or a class for clones that have expanded.

d_gene: NA; j_gene: TRBJ1-5; v_gene: TRBV4-1; abundance: few; CDR3nt: TGCGCCAGCAGCCAAGATTGGCAGTATAATCAGCCCCAGCATTTT; CDR3aa: CASSQDWQYNQPQHF
d_gene: NA; j_gene: TRBJ1-4; v_gene: TRBV25-1; abundance: NA; CDR3nt: TGTGCCAGCAGTGATGTCGGGACTGGGAATGAAAAACTGTTTTTT; CDR3aa: CASSDVGTGNEKLFF
d_gene: TRBD1; j_gene: TRBJ2-7; v_gene: TRBV5-4; abundance: NA; CDR3nt: TGTGCCAGCAGCGGGGGACAGGGGGGAGTGCAGTACTTC; CDR3aa: CASSGGQGGVQYF
d_gene: NA; j_gene: TRBJ2-2; v_gene: TRBV6-1; abundance: few; CDR3nt: TGTGCCAGCAGCGGGGGGCGCGTCGGGGAGCTGTTTTTT; CDR3aa: CASSGGRVGELFF
d_gene: TRBD2; j_gene: TRBJ2-5; v_gene: TRBV29-1; abundance: NA; CDR3nt: TGCAGCGCCGCTCCTGGGGCTAGCGGGAGGGGGATGGGGACCCAGTACTTC; CDR3aa: CSAAPGASGRGMGTQYF
d_gene: TRBD2; j_gene: TRBJ2-3; v_gene: TRBV7-9; abundance: NA; CDR3nt: TGTGCCAGCAGCTTATTTGGACTAGCGGGAGGGCAAGATACGCAGTATTTT; CDR3aa: CASSLFGLAGGQDTQYF
d_gene: NA; j_gene: TRBJ2-6; v_gene: TRBV19; abundance: NA; CDR3nt: TGTGCCAGTAGTAATTTCAGGGGTGGAGCATCAGGGGCCAACGTCCTGACTTTC; CDR3aa: CASSNFRGGASGANVLTF
d_gene: TRBD2; j_gene: TRBJ2-4; v_gene: TRBV7-2; abundance: NA; CDR3nt: TGTGCCAGCAGCGCCCGACTAGCGGGATTAGCCAAAAACATTCAGTACTTC; CDR3aa: CASSARLAGLAKNIQYF
d_gene: TRBD1; j_gene: TRBJ1-1; v_gene: TRBV19; abundance: NA; CDR3nt: TGTGCCAGTAGTACGGGACAGCCGAACACTGAAGCTTTCTTT; CDR3aa: CASSTGQPNTEAFF
d_gene: NA; j_gene: TRBJ2-1; v_gene: TRBV5-1; abundance: NA; CDR3nt: TGCGCCAGCAGCTTGGAACTAGAATACAATGAGCAGTTCTTC; CDR3aa: CASSLELEYNEQFF
d_gene: NA; j_gene: TRBJ2-7; v_gene: TRBV9; abundance: NA; CDR3nt: TGTGCCAGCAGCGCGCACCAGGGATCGGCCTACGAGCAGTACTTC; CDR3aa: CASSAHQGSAYEQYF
d_gene: NA; j_gene: TRBJ2-5; v_gene: TRBV28; abundance: NA; CDR3nt: TGTGCCAGCAGTTTATCAACAAGAGCAGGGACCCAGTACTTC; CDR3aa: CASSLSTRAGTQYF
d_gene: NA; j_gene: TRBJ1-5; v_gene: TRBV28; abundance: few; CDR3nt: TGTGCCAGCAGTTTACCCGGCAATCAGCCCCAGCATTTT; CDR3aa: CASSLPGNQPQHF
d_gene: NA; j_gene: TRBJ1-5; v_gene: TRBV7-9; abundance: NA; CDR3nt: TGTGCCAGCAGCCCGGGGCAGGGCGCGGTGCAGCCCCAGCATTTT; CDR3aa: CASSPGQGAVQPQHF
d_gene: TRBD1; j_gene: TRBJ1-2; v_gene: TRBV7-2; abundance: NA; CDR3nt: TGTGCCAGCAGCCCTACAGGGGGTAATGGAGCTAACTATGGCTACACCTTC; CDR3aa: CASSPTGGNGANYGYTF
d_gene: NA; j_gene: TRBJ1-1; v_gene: TRBV18; abundance: NA; CDR3nt: TGTGCCAGCTCACCTCGACAGGATTTCTTGAACACTGAAGCTTTCTTT; CDR3aa: CASSPRQDFLNTEAFF
d_gene: TRBD2; j_gene: TRBJ2-7; v_gene: TRBV29-1; abundance: NA; CDR3nt: TGCAGCGTTGAAGCCCAGCGGGGAACCTACGAGCAGTACTTC; CDR3aa: CSVEAQRGTYEQYF
d_gene: NA; j_gene: TRBJ1-1; v_gene: TRBV18; abundance: NA; CDR3nt: TGTGCCAGCTCACCAAACAGAAGATCAATGAACACTGAAGCTTTCTTT; CDR3aa: CASSPNRRSMNTEAFF
d_gene: NA; j_gene: TRBJ2-1; v_gene: TRBV5-1; abundance: NA; CDR3nt: TGCGCCAGCAGCTTAGGGGGGGCCTCTTTCTACAATGAGCAGTTCTTC; CDR3aa: CASSLGGASFYNEQFF
d_gene: NA; j_gene: TRBJ1-1; v_gene: TRBV7-9; abundance: NA; CDR3nt: TGTGCCAGCAGCTCACAGAGCTTTGAAGCTTTCTTT; CDR3aa: CASSSQSFEAFF
d_gene: NA; j_gene: TRBJ1-2; v_gene: TRBV6-1; abundance: NA; CDR3nt: TGTGCCAGCAGTGAAGGGTATGGCTACACCTTC; CDR3aa: CASSEGYGYTF
d_gene: NA; j_gene: TRBJ2-2; v_gene: TRBV18; abundance: NA; CDR3nt: TGTGCCAGCTCTTGGGTTACGAACACCGGGGAGCTGTTTTTT; CDR3aa: CASSWVTNTGELFF
d_gene: NA; j_gene: TRBJ1-3; v_gene: TRBV7-9; abundance: NA; CDR3nt: TGTGCCAGCAGCTTAGCGTGGGAGGACGGAGGAAACACCATATATTTT; CDR3aa: CASSLAWEDGGNTIYF
d_gene: NA; j_gene: TRBJ1-1; v_gene: TRBV28; abundance: NA; CDR3nt: TGTGCCAGCAGTTTATCCCGGGGGGAAGCTTTCTTT; CDR3aa: CASSLSRGEAFF
d_gene: NA; j_gene: TRBJ1-5; v_gene: TRBV21-1; abundance: NA; CDR3nt: TGTGCCAGCATTACTTATCAGCCCCAGCATTTT; CDR3aa: CASITYQPQHF
d_gene: TRBD1; j_gene: TRBJ1-5; v_gene: TRBV6-1; abundance: NA; CDR3nt: TGTGCCAGCAGTGCTCGGACAGGGGGACTTAGCAATCAGCCCCAGCATTTT; CDR3aa: CASSARTGGLSNQPQHF
d_gene: NA; j_gene: TRBJ1-1; v_gene: TRBV27; abundance: once; CDR3nt: TGTGCCAGCAGTTTGGACACCTTGGGGAGCACTGAAGCTTTCTTT; CDR3aa: CASSLDTLGSTEAFF
d_gene: NA; j_gene: TRBJ1-4; v_gene: TRBV5-4; abundance: NA; CDR3nt: TGTGCCAGCAGCTTGGAGCCGGGGGGCGGGATTGAAAAACTGTTTTTT; CDR3aa: CASSLEPGGGIEKLFF
d_gene: NA; j_gene: TRBJ1-4; v_gene: TRBV7-9; abundance: NA; CDR3nt: TGTGCCAGCAGCCCCTCCAACTTGAAGGATGAAAAACTGTTTTTT; CDR3aa: CASSPSNLKDEKLFF
d_gene: TRBD2; j_gene: TRBJ2-7; v_gene: TRBV7-2; abundance: NA; CDR3nt: TGTGCCAGCAGCTTAATCGGGGGGGCCTACGAGCAGTACTTC; CDR3aa: CASSLIGGAYEQYF
d_gene: NA; j_gene: TRBJ1-2; v_gene: TRBV6-4; abundance: NA; CDR3nt: TGTGCCAGCAGTGACTCCTGGGGACATACCCTAGGGGGCTACACCTTC; CDR3aa: CASSDSWGHTLGGYTF
d_gene: NA; j_gene: TRBJ1-3; v_gene: TRBV4-3; abundance: NA; CDR3nt: TGCGCCAGCAGCCAGGCAGGGGCCCGAAACACCATATATTTT; CDR3aa: CASSQAGARNTIYF
d_gene: NA; j_gene: TRBJ1-5; v_gene: TRBV30; abundance: NA; CDR3nt: TGTGCCTGGACAGGGCCTCTGAATCAGCCCCAGCATTTT; CDR3aa: CAWTGPLNQPQHF
d_gene: NA; j_gene: TRBJ1-1; v_gene: TRBV19; abundance: NA; CDR3nt: TGTGCCAGTACTTCGACAGTTTACTCTGAAGCTTTCTTT; CDR3aa: CASTSTVYSEAFF
d_gene: TRBD1; j_gene: TRBJ1-1; v_gene: TRBV7-3; abundance: NA; CDR3nt: TGTGCCAGCACCCCCAGGGGACAGGGCGGGACTGAAGCTTTCTTT; CDR3aa: CASTPRGQGGTEAFF
d_gene: NA; j_gene: TRBJ1-5; v_gene: TRBV5-1; abundance: NA; CDR3nt: TGCGCCAGCAGTCCGGAGGGGCCGGGTCAGCCCCAGCATTTT; CDR3aa: CASSPEGPGQPQHF
d_gene: TRBD2; j_gene: TRBJ2-7; v_gene: TRBV7-2; abundance: NA; CDR3nt: TGTGCCAGCAGCTTAGGACTAGCGGAGTACGAGCAGTACTTC; CDR3aa: CASSLGLAEYEQYF
d_gene: NA; j_gene: TRBJ2-5; v_gene: TRBV21-1; abundance: NA; CDR3nt: TGTGCCAGCAGCAAAGCGCTGCGGAGGAGGGGAGAGACCCAGTACTTC; CDR3aa: CASSKALRRRGETQYF
d_gene: NA; j_gene: TRBJ1-1; v_gene: TRBV7-8; abundance: NA; CDR3nt: TGTGCCAGCAGCCTCGGGGGGGCAGGGTTAATGAACACTGAAGCTTTCTTT; CDR3aa: CASSLGGAGLMNTEAFF
d_gene: NA; j_gene: TRBJ1-3; v_gene: TRBV9; abundance: NA; CDR3nt: TGTGCCAGCAGCGTACCTGGAAACACCATATATTTT; CDR3aa: CASSVPGNTIYF
d_gene: NA; j_gene: TRBJ1-3; v_gene: TRBV27; abundance: NA; CDR3nt: TGTGCCAGCAGTACCCAGGGGCTCCCCAGAAACACCATATATTTT; CDR3aa: CASSTQGLPRNTIYF
d_gene: NA; j_gene: TRBJ2-7; v_gene: TRBV18; abundance: once; CDR3nt: TGTGCCAGCTCACCACCCGCTAGGGGGTCATACGAGCAGTACTTC; CDR3aa: CASSPPARGSYEQYF
d_gene: NA; j_gene: TRBJ1-2; v_gene: TRBV2; abundance: NA; CDR3nt: TGTGCCAGCAGTGAATTTCTCCCTGGCTATGGCTACACCTTC; CDR3aa: CASSEFLPGYGYTF
d_gene: NA; j_gene: TRBJ2-3; v_gene: TRBV9; abundance: NA; CDR3nt: TGTGCCAGCGGCGAGGGCACAGATACGCAGTATTTT; CDR3aa: CASGEGTDTQYF
d_gene: NA; j_gene: TRBJ1-1; v_gene: TRBV5-5; abundance: NA; CDR3nt: TGTGCCAGCAGCTTGGAGCTTGGGAACACTGAAGCTTTCTTT; CDR3aa: CASSLELGNTEAFF
d_gene: TRBD2; j_gene: TRBJ2-3; v_gene: TRBV6-1; abundance: NA; CDR3nt: TGTGCCAGCAGTGAGGGTAATAGCGGGAGCTCAGATACGCAGTATTTT; CDR3aa: CASSEGNSGSSDTQYF
d_gene: NA; j_gene: TRBJ2-7; v_gene: TRBV10-3; abundance: NA; CDR3nt: TGTGCCATCAGTTGGGCCACATACGAGCAGTACTTC; CDR3aa: CAISWATYEQYF
d_gene: TRBD1; j_gene: TRBJ1-1; v_gene: TRBV7-2; abundance: NA; CDR3nt: TGTGCCAGCAGCTTAGCAAGGGGGCGGACTGAAGCTTTCTTT; CDR3aa: CASSLARGRTEAFF
d_gene: NA; j_gene: TRBJ2-1; v_gene: TRBV5-1; abundance: NA; CDR3nt: TGCGCCAGCAGCCCTACACCAAGCTCCTACAATGAGCAGTTCTTC; CDR3aa: CASSPTPSSYNEQFF
d_gene: TRBD1; j_gene: TRBJ1-1; v_gene: TRBV18; abundance: NA; CDR3nt: TGTGCCAGCTCACCGCGGACAGGGTCAGGCACTGAAGCTTTCTTT; CDR3aa: CASSPRTGSGTEAFF
d_gene: TRBD1; j_gene: TRBJ2-7; v_gene: TRBV25-1; abundance: NA; CDR3nt: TGTGCCAGCAGTGGTGGGACAGGGCCTGCCTACGAGCAGTACTTC; CDR3aa: CASSGGTGPAYEQYF
d_gene: TRBD2; j_gene: TRBJ2-2; v_gene: TRBV18; abundance: NA; CDR3nt: TGTGCCAGCTCACCCGGGACTAGCGGGAGGAACACCGGGGAGCTGTTTTTT; CDR3aa: CASSPGTSGRNTGELFF
d_gene: NA; j_gene: TRBJ2-5; v_gene: TRBV28; abundance: NA; CDR3nt: TGTGCCAGCACTAGGGAAGAGACCCAGTACTTC; CDR3aa: CASTREETQYF